These 20 T cell receptor beta chains were sequenced from one sample in a study of T cell responses to AZD1222 COVID-19 vaccine. Assay: immunoSEQ multiplex PCR; the TCRdb copy retains only in-frame clones and omits some. The sample lists about 88,000 clones, about 93% occurring once. This specimen was peripheral blood, taken on day 0 of MenACWY control vaccination. The receptors derive from an adult in good health.

The J gene is TRBJ2-5, the V gene TRBV5-1, with D unclear. With 4 bases removed from V and 4 bases from J, the gap between germline ends came to 20 bases. This CDR3 is 16 amino acids long. Germline CDR1 and CDR2: SGHRS and YFSETQ. As DNA, the CDR3 is TGCGCCAGCAGCCCCGGGCCGACGATGGTGGGAGAGACCCAGTACTTC. Its protein product is CASSPGPTMVGETQYF.

The gene calls are TRBV5-1 and TRBJ2-6, with unresolved D. Per germline, CDR1 SGHRS and CDR2 YFSETQ. Trimming cost V 0 bases and J 2 bases, with 15 bases left between them. This CDR3 has 18 amino acids. The chain's CDR3 is CASSLGGNTSPGANVLTF. The CDR3 DNA reads as TGCGCCAGCAGCTTGGGGGGAAATACCTCGCCTGGGGCCAACGTCCTGACTTTC.

The chain carries TRBV12-3 or TRBV12-4 and TRBJ1-5; D is unresolved. V lost 4 bases to trimming and J lost 5 bases, with 9 bases between them. The CDR3 length is 13 residues. The CDR3 reads CASSSEADQPQHF. DNA of the CDR3: TGTGCCAGCAGTTCTGAGGCGGATCAGCCCCAGCATTTT.

CDR3 in DNA: TGTGCCAGCAGCCTGGGACTAGCGGGGATTAGCACAGATACGCAGTATTTT. Translated, it gives CASSLGLAGISTDTQYF. The chain is built from TRBV5-4 and TRBJ2-3; 13 nucleotides align to TRBD2. There are 17 residues in the CDR3. Per the germline V gene, CDR1 is SGHNT and CDR2 is YYREEE (reference sequence). The V gene end was trimmed by 4 bases and the J gene end by 0 bases; junction bases not matched to a gene: 5.

The V call is TRBV6-5, the J call TRBJ1-5; tentatively, D is TRBD1 (5 bases). CDR1 is MNHEY, CDR2 SVGAGI, per germline. V dropped 5 bases and J dropped 2 bases, with 10 bases sitting between them. The CDR3 is 14 residues long. Here the CDR3 reads CASSTRVGNQPQHF. The CDR3, as DNA: TGTGCCAGCAGTACCAGGGTGGGCAATCAGCCCCAGCATTTT.

V and J are TRBV3-1 (or the pseudogene TRBV3-2) and TRBJ2-1; the D gene is possibly TRBD2 (6 bases). V lost 7 bases and J lost 8, with 15 bases in between. Germline values: CDR1 LGHDT, CDR2 YNNKEL (reference sequence). The CDR3 runs to 13 residues. The CDR3 loop is CASKRGGGDEQFF. In nucleotides, the CDR3 is TGTGCCAGCAAGAGAGGTGGCGGGGATGAGCAGTTCTTC.

V is TRBV28 and J is TRBJ1-2; D ambiguous. The CDR3 totals 12 residues. Germline V gene lookup returns CDR1 MDHEN and CDR2 SYDVKM. V was trimmed by 5 bases and J by 7 bases, leaving 11 bases between them. The CDR3 loop is CASSTLQSGYTF. Here the CDR3 DNA reads TGTGCCAGCAGTACTCTTCAGTCTGGCTACACCTTC.

V gene TRBV24-1 combines with J gene TRBJ2-2; 10 nucleotides agree with TRBD1. Germline CDR1 and CDR2: KGHDR and SFDVKD. The junction had 5 bases not matched to a gene; V was cut back by 3 bases and J by 5 bases. The CDR3 has 16 residues. The CDR3 loop is CATSDGDRGMTGELFF. The CDR3 nucleotides are TGTGCCACCAGTGATGGGGACAGGGGAATGACCGGGGAGCTGTTTTTT.

V is TRBV12-3 or TRBV12-4 and J is TRBJ2-5; a weak D match, TRBD2 (6 bases). The CDR3 is 13 residues long. V lost 6 bases and J lost 2, with 10 bases in between. DNA of the CDR3: TGTGCCAGCAGCAGAAGCGGGCAAGAGACCCAGTACTTC. Residues: CASSRSGQETQYF.

This rearrangement joins TRBV6-5 to TRBJ1-5; TRBD1 is a possible D gene (5 bases). Trimming pared 6 bases from V and 6 bases from J, leaving 15 bases between. This CDR3 contains 14 residues. CDR1 and CDR2 (germline): MNHEY, SVGAGI. DNA for the CDR3: TGTGCCAGCAGCCCGGGGGAGGGGACTCAGCCCCAGCATTTT. Protein: CASSPGEGTQPQHF.

The V and J genes are TRBV12-3 or TRBV12-4 and TRBJ2-3, with a weak D call TRBD1 (6 bases). V was cut by 7 bases and J by 4 bases, with 12 bases left in between. The CDR3 covers 13 residues. The CDR3 spells CASNFRGADTQYF. The CDR3 coding sequence is TGTGCCAGCAATTTCAGGGGTGCAGATACGCAGTATTTT.

The chain joins TRBV28 to TRBJ1-5, with 8 bases lining up with TRBD1. This CDR3 comprises 14 residues. Germline V gene sequence: CDR1 MDHEN, CDR2 SYDVKM. J lost 9 bases, V lost 5 bases, and 9 bases had no gene match. CDR3 nucleotide sequence: TGTGCCAGCAGTCTCCGGACAGGGTTAAGGCCCCAGCATTTT. Translating it yields CASSLRTGLRPQHF. Based on the CDR3 plus reference TRBV28 and TRBJ1-5, the full variable domain is DVKVTQSSRYLVKRTGEKVFLECVQDMDHENMFWYRQDPGLGLRLIYFSYDVKMKEKGDIPEGYSVSREKKERFSLILESASTNQTSMYLCASSLRTGLRPQHFGDGTRLSIL.

The chain couples TRBV6-5 to TRBJ1-2; the match to TRBD1 covers 9 bases. This CDR3 has 14 residues. The junction had 11 bases not matched to a gene; V was cut back by 8 bases and J by 7 bases. Per germline, CDR1 MNHEY and CDR2 SVGAGI. CDR3 DNA: TGTGCCAGCGTCGGGACAGGGCAAGTGAGTGGCTACACCTTC. Its translation is CASVGTGQVSGYTF.

The V call is TRBV18, the J call TRBJ2-5; 9 nucleotides agree with TRBD1. After removal of 5 bases from V and 5 bases from J, the junction contained 12 bases not matched to a gene. The CDR3 spans 16 residues. Germline V gene sequence: CDR1 KGHSH, CDR2 LQKENI. The CDR3 is CASSTLPGQGSETQYF. CDR3 bases: TGTGCCAGCTCAACATTACCGGGACAGGGTTCCGAGACCCAGTACTTC.

The genes are TRBV5-6 and TRBJ1-2, with 8 bases matching TRBD1. The trim removed 1 base at V and 6 bases at J, leaving 14 bases unmatched. Per the germline V gene, CDR1 is SGHDT and CDR2 is YYEEEE. This CDR3 spans 17 amino acids. The CDR3, as DNA: TGTGCCAGCAGCTTGTTGCCCAAGGCAGGGGGCTTGAATGGCTACACCTTC. This sequence encodes CASSLLPKAGGLNGYTF.

The genes are TRBV6-5 and TRBJ1-2, with no clear D. The germline gives CDR1 MNHEY, CDR2 SVGAGI. V lost 2 bases to trimming and J lost 5 bases, with 15 bases between them. The CDR3 is 15 residues long. In nucleotides, the CDR3 is TGTGCCAGCAGTTACGCCCCAAGGGATTGGTATGGCTACACCTTC. Protein: CASSYAPRDWYGYTF.

A remark on this clone: Other DNA variants within this sample encode the same CDR3. The V gene is TRBV12-3 or TRBV12-4, the J gene TRBJ1-2; no clear D gene. There are 12 residues in the CDR3. Between the trimmed V and J ends, which lost 6 bases and 3 bases, there was a span of 8 bases. The CDR3 DNA reads TGTGCCAGCAGCCCTCGGGACTATGGCTACACCTTC. This translates into CASSPRDYGYTF.

The sample holds one count of this clone. The chain recombines TRBV7-2 with TRBJ2-3; the match to TRBD2 covers 7 bases. V shed 5 bases, J shed 0 bases, and the junction held 8 bases outside the gene matches. Germline V gene sequence: CDR1 SGHTA, CDR2 FQGNSA. CDR3 length: 16 amino acids. The CDR3 is CASSLLGGDSTDTQYF. CDR3 DNA sequence: TGTGCCAGCAGCCTTCTTGGGGGGGATAGCACAGATACGCAGTATTTT.

The genes are TRBV11-2 and TRBJ2-7, with TRBD2 matching 7 bases. With V trimmed by 3 bases and J by 0 bases, 14 bases remained unmatched. Germline lookup yields CDR1 SGHAT and CDR2 FQNNGV. This CDR3 is 18 amino acids long. DNA for the CDR3: TGTGCCAGCAGCTTTAGAGCGACGACTAGCCAGAGCTCCTACGAGCAGTACTTC. The encoded protein is CASSFRATTSQSSYEQYF.

The V and J genes are TRBV2 and TRBJ1-2; 10 bases match TRBD1. After removal of 5 bases from V and 6 bases from J, the junction contained 6 bases not matched to a gene. This CDR3 is built from 14 residues. The germline CDR1 and CDR2 sequences are SNHLY and FYNNEI. The CDR3 region is CASSPDRGHNGYTF. For the CDR3, the DNA is TGTGCCAGCAGTCCCGACAGGGGGCATAATGGCTACACCTTC.